This T cell receptor beta chain was identified in a study of blood T cell repertoires in COVID-19. Study as a whole: The United States, Italy and Spain were the sources of the acute and convalescent COVID-19 samples. T cells, B-cell-depleted T cells, or PBMCs supplied cDNA or gDNA.

In the original workflow: For nucleated cells, counts were estimated from reference gene primer amplification. Some clones are missing from TCRdb's copy, which holds only in-frame ones; the method was immunoSEQ multiplex PCR. The DNA gave D and trimming, while V, J and clone size come from that table. The data hold 130,000 to 150,000 clones, with around 90% observed a single time. This CDR3 region has 15 residues. CDR1 is SGHRS and CDR2 is YFSETQ in the germline V gene. J was trimmed by 3 bases and V by 0 bases; bases with no gene match: 1. Input material: peripheral blood. This rearrangement joins TRBV5-1 to TRBJ2-5; 11 positions agree with TRBD2. The sequence came from a human donor in a cohort sampled during active COVID-19. The CDR3 region is CASSLGSGGEETQYF. The DNA of the CDR3 is TGCGCCAGCAGCTTGGGTAGCGGGGGGGAAGAGACCCAGTACTTC.